The present T cell receptor (beta chain) was sequenced within a study of blood T cell repertoires in COVID-19. Generated by immunoSEQ multiplex PCR, the TCRdb table keeps only in-frame clones and is missing some. The sample lists about 70,000 clones; 78% were seen once. Germline CDR1 is KGHDR and CDR2 is SFDVKD. Trimming left V 4 bases short and J 11 bases short, with 19 bases between. The CDR3 runs 14 residues. This sequence was found in a human donor in a cohort sampled during active COVID-19. This chain uses TRBV24-1 with TRBJ1-1; TRBD1 might be the D (5 bases). The source material was peripheral blood. CDR3 loop: CATSETSGQRRAFF. CDR3 nucleotide sequence: TGTGCCACCAGTGAAACCTCCGGACAAAGGCGGGCTTTCTTT.